The 25 T cell receptor beta chains presented below share a single source sample, sequenced in a study of CD8+ T cells in alopecia areata. As to treatment: oral pan-JAK inhibitor, 5-10 mg twice daily. Peripheral blood, together with lesional scalp punch biopsies, was collected from alopecia areata patients. Extraction and reverse transcription of RNA yielded cDNA as the sequencing template. Clones were read by immunoSEQ multiplex PCR, and TCRdb kept only the in-frame ones, dropping some. Of under 4,500 clones in the sample, 65% to 75% are singletons; the top ten hold roughly a tenth. Source: skin, taken at week 24, from a patient treated with tofacitinib. The receptors were gathered from a human donor with alopecia areata.

V is TRBV6-4 and J is TRBJ2-1; D may match TRBD1 or TRBD2 (5 bases each). Germline CDR1 and CDR2: MRHNA and SNTAGT. This CDR3 contains 14 residues. The ends were cut back, 8 bases at V and 6 bases at J, with 17 bases in the middle. The CDR3 sequence: CASSDSGVSNEQFF. The CDR3 DNA reads as TGTGCCAGCTCAGACAGCGGCGTAAGCAATGAGCAGTTCTTC.

In DNA form, the CDR3 reads TGTGCCAGCAGTTTAGACGACAGGGGTTACCACGAGCAGTACTTC. Translation: CASSLDDRGYHEQYF. The V call is TRBV27, the J call TRBJ2-7; 8 nucleotides match TRBD1. Germline V lookup: CDR1 MNHEY, CDR2 SMNVEV (reference sequence). V shed 2 bases, J shed 5 bases, and the junction held 8 bases outside the gene matches. This CDR3 is 15 amino acids long.

J is TRBJ2-1 and V is TRBV7-9; no clear D gene. V was shortened by 0 bases and J by 2 bases, with 17 bases between the two germline ends. The germline V gene has CDR1 SEHNR and CDR2 FQNEAQ (reference sequence). The CDR3 consists of 18 residues. The CDR3 DNA is TGTGCCAGCAGCTTAGCCCCCAAATCCGGTGGGCCCTACAATGAGCAGTTCTTC. Amino acids: CASSLAPKSGGPYNEQFF. Together with reference TRBV7-9 and TRBJ2-1, the CDR3 gives the full variable domain: DTGVSQNPRHKITKRGQNVTFRCDPISEHNRLYWYRQTLGQGPEFLTYFQNEAQLEKSRLLSDRFSAERPKGSFSTLEIQRTEQGDSAMYLCASSLAPKSGGPYNEQFFGPGTRLTVL.

The V and J genes are TRBV5-1 and TRBJ2-3; D gene ambiguous. V was trimmed by 1 base and J by 2 bases, leaving 8 bases between them. This CDR3 spans 14 amino acids. The germline V gene has CDR1 SGHRS and CDR2 YFSETQ. The CDR3 spells CASSLLQPTDTQYF. The CDR3, as DNA: TGCGCCAGCAGCTTGCTACAGCCCACAGATACGCAGTATTTT.

The gene calls are TRBV4-1 and TRBJ1-6; no definite D call. This CDR3 has 15 amino acids. With 0 bases removed from V and 6 bases from J, the gap between germline ends came to 9 bases. The germline CDR1 and CDR2 sequences are MGHRA and YSYEKL. CDR3 coding DNA: TGCGCCAGCAGCCAAGAAAACACCGTTAATTCACCCCTCCACTTT. Its translation is CASSQENTVNSPLHF.

The chain recombines TRBV9 with TRBJ2-5; the D is unclear. The V gene lost 0 bases and the J gene lost 5 bases, with 17 bases spanning the gap. This CDR3 is 16 amino acids long. Germline CDR1 and CDR2: SGDLS and YYNGEE. CDR3 amino acids: CASSVAVGYLGETQYF. CDR3 sequence (DNA): TGTGCCAGCAGCGTAGCGGTTGGCTATCTGGGGGAGACCCAGTACTTC. Combining the CDR3 with reference TRBV9 and TRBJ2-5 gives the whole variable domain DSGVTQTPKHLITATGQRVTLRCSPRSGDLSVYWYQQSLDQGLQFLIQYYNGEERAKGNILERFSAQQFPDLHSELNLSSLELGDSALYFCASSVAVGYLGETQYFGPGTRLLVL.

The chain employs TRBV7-3 and TRBJ2-1, with a possible D match to TRBD1 (6 bases). Germline CDR1 is SGHTA and CDR2 is FQGTGA. Trimming removed 5 bases at V and 0 bases at J, with 20 bases between. This CDR3 is 18 amino acids long. The DNA of the CDR3 is TGTGCCAGCAGCCCACCCCCGGGGACAATCAGCTCCTACAATGAGCAGTTCTTC. The encoded protein is CASSPPPGTISSYNEQFF.

This clone was detected only once. The chain joins TRBV30 to TRBJ2-7; D is possibly TRBD2 (7 bases). There are 15 residues in the CDR3. The ends were cut back, 2 bases at V and 1 base at J, with 15 bases in the middle. From germline, CDR1 is GTSNPN and CDR2 SVGIG (reference sequence). The CDR3 nucleotides read TGTGCCTGGAGTCGAGAGGGAGGGACATCCTACGAGCAGTACTTC. Translation gives CAWSREGGTSYEQYF.

This clone was seen just once. This chain connects TRBV6-6 to TRBJ1-5; no reliable D call. CDR1 MNHNY and CDR2 SVGAGI come from the germline V gene (reference sequence). V was cut by 5 bases and J by 2 bases, with 10 bases left in between. The CDR3 is 14 amino acids. CDR3 loop: CASSKAVGNQPQHF. The CDR3, as DNA: TGTGCCAGCAGTAAGGCGGTGGGCAATCAGCCCCAGCATTTT.

This rearrangement joins TRBV30 to TRBJ2-7; D is uncertain. The CDR3 extends over 12 amino acids. Germline V gene sequence: CDR1 GTSNPN, CDR2 SVGIG (reference sequence). Trimming took off 3 bases at V and 4 bases at J, with 10 bases between the two ends. In nucleotides, the CDR3 is TGTGCCTGGAGGTTAGAGAGGTACGAGCAGTACTTC. The encoded protein is CAWRLERYEQYF.

This sequence joins TRBV9 and TRBJ1-1, with D possibly TRBD1 on 6 matching bases. V was shortened by 4 bases and J by 0 bases, with 7 bases between the two germline ends. In germline, CDR1 is SGDLS, CDR2 YYNGEE. There are 13 residues in the CDR3. In DNA, the CDR3 is TGTGCCAGCAGCACAGGGATGAACACTGAAGCTTTCTTT. Its translation is CASSTGMNTEAFF.

This clone was recorded a few times. The chain recombines TRBV28 with TRBJ2-7; D unclear. Germline CDR1 MDHEN, CDR2 SYDVKM. The CDR3 runs to 16 residues. The V end was cut by 3 bases, the J end by 5 bases, with 20 bases between. In nucleotides, the CDR3 is TGTGCCAGCAGTTTGGCGGCAGGCACGCACAGCAACGAGCAGTACTTC. It specifies CASSLAAGTHSNEQYF.

V usage is TRBV7-9 and J usage is TRBJ1-5; no firm D call. V was cut by 4 bases and J by 5 bases, with 18 bases left in between. This CDR3 has 16 residues. The germline V gene has CDR1 SEHNR and CDR2 FQNEAQ (reference sequence). In DNA form, the CDR3 reads TGTGCCAGCAGCTCAGGAACATCCGCCTCCGATCAGCCCCAGCATTTT. Translating gives CASSSGTSASDQPQHF.

This clone was counted once. The chain has TRBV27 and TRBJ2-7; the match to TRBD2 covers 7 bases. The trim removed 0 bases at V and 2 bases at J, leaving 4 bases unmatched. This CDR3 is 15 amino acids long. Looked up from germline, CDR1 is MNHEY and CDR2 is SMNVEV (reference sequence). This CDR3 reads CASSLSGGSAYEQYF. The CDR3 DNA follows: TGTGCCAGCAGTTTATCGGGGGGGAGCGCCTACGAGCAGTACTTC.

This clone turned up a few times. CDR3 sequence: CASSYSSGLGIQPQHF. CDR3 bases: TGTGCCAGCAGTTACTCTTCAGGGTTAGGGATTCAGCCCCAGCATTTT. The J gene is TRBJ1-5, the V gene TRBV6-6; the D gene is possibly TRBD1 (5 bases). CDR3 length: 16 amino acids. V lost 0 bases and J lost 6, with 15 bases in between. Germline V lookup: CDR1 MNHNY, CDR2 SVGAGI (reference sequence).

This clone was detected only a few times. Here the CDR3 DNA reads TGTGCCAGCAGAGGGGGGGGCACTATCAATCAGCCCCAGCATTTT. It codes for CASRGGGTINQPQHF. The chain recombines TRBV28 with TRBJ1-5; a weak D match, TRBD1 (6 bases). Trimming removed 6 bases from V and 3 bases from J, with 15 bases in between. From germline, CDR1 is MDHEN and CDR2 SYDVKM. This CDR3 is built from 15 residues.

CDR3 coding DNA: TGTGCCAGCAGCAAATTAGGAGGACTGGACAGGTTCTTTGGGGGAACCTTC. Its translation: CASSKLGGLDRFFGGTF. This rearrangement joins TRBV7-2 to TRBJ1-2, with 7 bases identical to TRBD1. The CDR3 spans 17 residues. Unmatched junction bases numbered 26, after V lost 5 bases and J lost 14 bases. Per germline, CDR1 SGHTA and CDR2 FQGNSA.

The V call is TRBV27, the J call TRBJ2-6; D not resolved. The CDR3 extends over 16 amino acids. V was clipped by 3 bases and J by 2 bases, with 11 bases between them. Germline loops: CDR1 MNHEY, CDR2 SMNVEV (reference sequence). DNA of the CDR3: TGTGCCAGCAGTTTCAGTTGGTCTGCTGGGGCCAACGTCCTGACTTTC. It codes for CASSFSWSAGANVLTF.

This sequence joins TRBV6-1 and TRBJ2-1; 11 positions match TRBD2. Losses at the gene ends were 5 bases for V and 4 bases for J; bases not matched to a gene: 4. Per germline, CDR1 MNHNS and CDR2 SASEGT. This CDR3 contains 15 residues. For the CDR3, the DNA is TGTGCCAGCAGTAAGACTAGCGGGGAATACAATGAGCAGTTCTTC. Its protein is CASSKTSGEYNEQFF.

The chain couples TRBV23-1 to TRBJ1-5; D is unclear. TRBV23-1 is assigned to the ORF class and has an uncertain function. The CDR3 has 15 residues. Trimming cost V 4 bases and J 1 base, with 11 bases left between them. The CDR3 DNA reads TGCGCCAGCAGTCGTAGGGAGAAAAGCAATCAGCCCCAGCATTTT. It translates to CASSRREKSNQPQHF.

This clone was picked up a small number of times. The CDR3 is CASSFGQAYEQYF. The CDR3 DNA is TGTGCCAGCAGCTTCGGACAGGCCTACGAGCAGTACTTC. The gene calls are TRBV7-9 and TRBJ2-7; 7 bases align to TRBD1. The CDR3 contains 13 residues. Germline CDR1 reads SEHNR; CDR2 reads FQNEAQ (reference sequence). The trim removed 3 bases at V and 2 bases at J, leaving 1 base unmatched.

The chain is built from TRBV11-2 and TRBJ1-4; 7 bases agree with TRBD1. Trimming took 2 bases from V and 0 from J; bases not matched to a gene: 6. Germline assignment: CDR1 SGHAT and CDR2 FQNNGV. CDR3 length: 17 residues. DNA of the CDR3: TGTGCCAGCAGCTTACGGACAGGTCGCCCAACTAATGAAAAACTGTTTTTT. It translates to CASSLRTGRPTNEKLFF.

The CDR3 spells CASSLYPSGVQETQYF. For the CDR3, the DNA is TGTGCCAGCAGCTTATACCCTAGCGGGGTACAAGAGACCCAGTACTTC. The J gene is TRBJ2-5, the V gene TRBV7-2, with TRBD2 matching over 9 bases. CDR1 is SGHTA and CDR2 is FQGNSA in the germline V gene. This CDR3 contains 16 residues. J gave up 2 bases and V 2 bases, and 6 bases lay outside the gene matches. Full variable domain (outside the CDR3, taken from reference TRBV7-2 and TRBJ2-5): GAGVSQSPSNKVTEKGKDVELRCDPISGHTALYWYRQSLGQGLEFLIYFQGNSAPDKSGLPSDRFSAERTGGSVSTLTIQRTQQEDSAVYLCASSLYPSGVQETQYFGPGTRLLVL.

The J gene is TRBJ2-5, the V gene TRBV6-6; D is unresolved. Judging by the DNA end, TRBJ2-7 fits better; the J call may be wrong. CDR1 MNHNY and CDR2 SVGAGI come from the germline V gene (reference sequence). The CDR3 runs 12 residues. The CDR3 sequence is CASSYVQYEQYF. The CDR3 DNA follows: TGTGCCAGCAGTTACGTACAGTACGAGCAGTACTTC.

V is TRBV28 and J is TRBJ2-7, with TRBD1 as a possible D gene (6 bases). CDR1 and CDR2 from the germline V gene are MDHEN and SYDVKM. V was trimmed by 4 bases and J by 2 bases, leaving 15 bases between them. CDR3 length: 15 residues. The CDR3 DNA is TGTGCCAGCAGTTCCCCGCCGGCAGGGGCCTACGAGCAGTACTTC. This translates into CASSSPPAGAYEQYF.